This TCR beta chain was retrieved from a study of CD8 T cells in Susac syndrome. The wider study: When their blood was taken, patients with Susac syndrome were therapy-naive, taking corticosteroids, or taking intravenous immunoglobulin alone.

The study's findings and limits: In TEMRA cells and active patients, CD8+ clonal expansion in Susac reached its peak.

When the RNA was reverse transcribed, random hexamers were used with an input of about 0.5 to 1 ug. The authors amplified TCR beta CDR3 across 54 Vbeta and 13 Jbeta using immunoSEQ multiplex PCR. One entry per CDR3 protein, called by TCRdb with MiXCR from the immunoSEQ multiplex PCR reads. This sample has some 140,000 distinct CDR3 sequences; approximately 95% occur once, and the top ten carry 0.15% to 0.2%. The CD8+ and CD4+ T cells were negatively isolated, with the TEMRA cells enriched by FACS. This CDR3 spans 14 amino acids. The V gene's germline CDR1 is KGHDR and CDR2 SFDVKD. V lost 5 bases and J 0 bases, leaving 9 bases between the germline ends. As regards this clonotype: What it recognizes is unknown.

The chain uses TRBV24-1 and TRBJ2-5; D may be TRBD1 (5 bases). The receptor was derived from a human donor with Susac syndrome. The specimen was CD8+ T cells from PBMCs. In DNA form, the CDR3 reads TGTGCCACCAGTGTGACAGCAGACCAAGAGACCCAGTACTTC. Translating gives CATSVTADQETQYF.